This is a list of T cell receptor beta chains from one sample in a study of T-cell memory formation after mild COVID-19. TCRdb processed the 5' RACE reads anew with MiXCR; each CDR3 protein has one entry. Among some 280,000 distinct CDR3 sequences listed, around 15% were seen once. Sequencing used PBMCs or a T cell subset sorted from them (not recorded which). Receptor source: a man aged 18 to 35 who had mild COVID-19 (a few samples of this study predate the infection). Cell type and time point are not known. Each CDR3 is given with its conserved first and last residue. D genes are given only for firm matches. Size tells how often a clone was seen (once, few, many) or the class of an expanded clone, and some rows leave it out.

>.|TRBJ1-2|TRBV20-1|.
TGCAGTGCTACCACTACAGGGAACTATGGCTACACCTTC
CSATTTGNYGYTF
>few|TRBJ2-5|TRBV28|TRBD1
TGTGCCAGCGGCTCCAGGGGGCTATCCAGGGAGACCCAGTACTTC
CASGSRGLSRETQYF
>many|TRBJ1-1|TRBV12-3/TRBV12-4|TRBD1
TGTGCCAGCAGGGGACAGCCGAACACTGAAGCTTTCTTT
CASRGQPNTEAFF
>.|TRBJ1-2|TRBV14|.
TGTGCCAGCAGCGGCGTGGCACCTGAGGTGTACTATGGCTACACCTTC
CASSGVAPEVYYGYTF
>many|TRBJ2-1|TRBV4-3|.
TGCGCCAGCAGCCAAGACTACAGGGTTAGCAATGAGCAGTTCTTC
CASSQDYRVSNEQFF
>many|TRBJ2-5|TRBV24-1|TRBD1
TGTGCCACCAGTGATCCCCGAGACAGGGCTGAGACCCAGTACTTC
CATSDPRDRAETQYF
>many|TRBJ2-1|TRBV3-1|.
TGTGCCAGCAGCCAAAGACAGGCGCCCTACAATGAGCAGTTCTTC
CASSQRQAPYNEQFF
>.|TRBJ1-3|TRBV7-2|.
TGTGCCAGCAGCCGAAGTGCGGGATCACCTGGAAACACCATATATTTT
CASSRSAGSPGNTIYF
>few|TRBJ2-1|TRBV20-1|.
TGCAGTGCTAGTGGTGCCGACAGCTCCTACAATGAGCAGTTCTTC
CSASGADSSYNEQFF
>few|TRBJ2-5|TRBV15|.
TGTGCCACCAGCAGAGATTCCCTAGCAATTCACGAGACCCAGTACTTC
CATSRDSLAIHETQYF
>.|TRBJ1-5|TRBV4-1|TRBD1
TGCGCCAGCAGCAAACAGGGGGCTGTACAGCCCCAGCATTTT
CASSKQGAVQPQHF
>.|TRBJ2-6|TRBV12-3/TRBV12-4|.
TGTGCCAGCAGTTTGGAAGGGGCTGGGGCCAACGTCCTGACTTTC
CASSLEGAGANVLTF
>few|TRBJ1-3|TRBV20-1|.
TGCAGTGCAAATAACAGGGTGGGCGGAAACACCATATATTTT
CSANNRVGGNTIYF
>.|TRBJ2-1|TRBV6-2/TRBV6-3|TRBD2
TGTGCCAGCAGGCCACCGGGTAGCGGGGTTTACAATGAGCAGTTCTTC
CASRPPGSGVYNEQFF
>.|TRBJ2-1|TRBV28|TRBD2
TGTGCCAGCAGTTTAATCAGTCTAGCGGGCTCTGGCGAGCAGTTCTTC
CASSLISLAGSGEQFF
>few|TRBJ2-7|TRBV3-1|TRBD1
TGTGCCAGCAGCCAAGGGTTCGCGACAGGGTCCTACGAGCAGTACTTC
CASSQGFATGSYEQYF
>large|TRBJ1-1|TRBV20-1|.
TGCAGTGCTAGGGTTCGCGACACTGAAGCTTTCTTT
CSARVRDTEAFF
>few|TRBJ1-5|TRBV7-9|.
TGTGCCAGCAGGAGTCTGGGGGAAGGACAGCCCCAGCATTTT
CASRSLGEGQPQHF
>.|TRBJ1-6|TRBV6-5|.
TGTGCCAGCAGTACGGTGAGGGGGAAAGCACCCCTCCACTTT
CASSTVRGKAPLHF
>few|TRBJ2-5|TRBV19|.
TGTGCCAGTAGTCTCGGGATGGGACACGGAGAGGAGACCCAGTACTTT
CASSLGMGHGEETQYF
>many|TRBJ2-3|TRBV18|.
TGTGCCAGCTCACCAGGACAGATAACAGATACGCAGTATTTT
CASSPGQITDTQYF
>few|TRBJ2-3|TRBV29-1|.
TGCAGCGTTGGGGGGCCAGGGTCTAAATTGACAGATACGCAGTATTTT
CSVGGPGSKLTDTQYF
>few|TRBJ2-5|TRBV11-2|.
TGTGCCAGCAGTCCTCGACTAGGCCAAGAGACCCAGTACTTC
CASSPRLGQETQYF
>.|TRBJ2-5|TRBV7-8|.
TGTGCCAGCAGCTTCTACCAAGAGACCCAGTACTTC
CASSFYQETQYF
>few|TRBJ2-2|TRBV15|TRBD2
TGTGCCACCAGCAGTAGCGGGGGGCCCGGGGAGCTGTTTTTT
CATSSSGGPGELFF
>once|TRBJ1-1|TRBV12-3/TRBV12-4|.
TGTGCCAGCACTCCAGGACTAATGAACACTGAAGCTTTCTTT
CASTPGLMNTEAFF
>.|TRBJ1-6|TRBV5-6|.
TGTGCCAGCAGCTCGACGCTAGGGGGACGGGTGGTCTCCCTCCACTTT
CASSSTLGGRVVSLHF
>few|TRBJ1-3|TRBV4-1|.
TGCGCCAGCAGCCAAGCCATACAGGGAGGGGGAAACACCATATATTTT
CASSQAIQGGGNTIYF
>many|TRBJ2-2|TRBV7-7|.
TGTGCCAGCAGCTTCTCGAGGAACACCGGGGAGCTGTTTTTT
CASSFSRNTGELFF
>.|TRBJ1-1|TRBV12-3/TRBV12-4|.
TGTGCCAGCAGTTTTGGGGGGCTGGACACTGAAGCTTTCTTT
CASSFGGLDTEAFF
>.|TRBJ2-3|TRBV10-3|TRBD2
TGTGCCATCAGAGCGGGACGCACAGATACGCAGTATTTT
CAIRAGRTDTQYF